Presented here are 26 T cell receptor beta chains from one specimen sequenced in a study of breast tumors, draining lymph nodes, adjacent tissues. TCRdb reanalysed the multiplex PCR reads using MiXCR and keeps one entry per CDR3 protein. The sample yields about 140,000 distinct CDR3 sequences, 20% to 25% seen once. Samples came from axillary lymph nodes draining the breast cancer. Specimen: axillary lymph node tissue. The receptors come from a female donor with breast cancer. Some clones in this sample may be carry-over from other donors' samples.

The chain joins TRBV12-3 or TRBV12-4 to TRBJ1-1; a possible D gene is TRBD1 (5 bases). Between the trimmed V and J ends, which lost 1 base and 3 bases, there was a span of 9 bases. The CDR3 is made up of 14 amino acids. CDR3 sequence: CASSLVGGDTEAFF. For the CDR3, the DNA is TGTGCCAGCAGTTTAGTTGGGGGGGACACTGAAGCTTTCTTT.

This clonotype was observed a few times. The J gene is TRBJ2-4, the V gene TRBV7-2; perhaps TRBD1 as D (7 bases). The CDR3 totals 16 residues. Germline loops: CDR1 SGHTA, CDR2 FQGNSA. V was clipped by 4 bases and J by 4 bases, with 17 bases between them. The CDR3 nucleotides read TGTGCCAGCAGCTCGGGACAGTCAGGGAGGAAAAACATTCAGTACTTC. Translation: CASSSGQSGRKNIQYF.

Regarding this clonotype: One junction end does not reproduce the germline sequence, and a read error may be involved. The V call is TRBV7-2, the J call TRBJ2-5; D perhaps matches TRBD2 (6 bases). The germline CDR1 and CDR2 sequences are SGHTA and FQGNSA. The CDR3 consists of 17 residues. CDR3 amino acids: CASGLYRTNGYQETQYF. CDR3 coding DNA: TGTGCCAGCGGCTTATACCGGACTAACGGGTACCAAGAGACCCAGTACTTC. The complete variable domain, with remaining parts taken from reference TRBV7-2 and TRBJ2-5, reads GAGVSQSPSNKVTEKGKDVELRCDPISGHTALYWYRQSLGQGLEFLIYFQGNSAPDKSGLPSDRFSAERTGGSVSTLTIQRTQQEDSAVYLCASGLYRTNGYQETQYFGPGTRLLVL.

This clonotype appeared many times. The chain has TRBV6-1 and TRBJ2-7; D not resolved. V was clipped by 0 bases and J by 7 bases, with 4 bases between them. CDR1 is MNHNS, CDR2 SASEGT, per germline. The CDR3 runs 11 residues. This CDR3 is CASSEAGEQYF. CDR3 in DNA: TGTGCCAGCAGTGAAGCAGGGGAGCAGTACTTC.

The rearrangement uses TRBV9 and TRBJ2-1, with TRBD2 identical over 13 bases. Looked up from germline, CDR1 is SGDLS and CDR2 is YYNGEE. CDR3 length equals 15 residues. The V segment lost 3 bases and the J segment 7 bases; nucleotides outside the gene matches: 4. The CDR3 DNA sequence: TGTGCCAGCAGCGGGGGACTAGCGGGAATGAATGAGCAGTTCTTC. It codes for CASSGGLAGMNEQFF.

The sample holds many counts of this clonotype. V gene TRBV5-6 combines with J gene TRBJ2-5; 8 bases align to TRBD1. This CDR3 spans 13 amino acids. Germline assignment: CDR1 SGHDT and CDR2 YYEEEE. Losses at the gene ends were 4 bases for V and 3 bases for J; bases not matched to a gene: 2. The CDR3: CASSPDREETQYF. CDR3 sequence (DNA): TGTGCCAGCAGCCCGGACAGGGAAGAGACCCAGTACTTC.

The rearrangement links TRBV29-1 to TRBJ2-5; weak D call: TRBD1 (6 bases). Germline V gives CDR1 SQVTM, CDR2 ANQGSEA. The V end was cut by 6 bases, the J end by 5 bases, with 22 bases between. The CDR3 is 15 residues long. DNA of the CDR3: TGCAGCGTCCGACGGGAAGGGGGTAAAGTGGAGACCCAGTACTTC. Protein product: CSVRREGGKVETQYF.

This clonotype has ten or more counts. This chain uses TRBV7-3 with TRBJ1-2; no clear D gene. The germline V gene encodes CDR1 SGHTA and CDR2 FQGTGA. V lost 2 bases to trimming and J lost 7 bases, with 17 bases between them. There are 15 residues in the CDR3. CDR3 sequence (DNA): TGTGCCAGCAGCTTAGTCCGGGGTAAGATGGGTGGCTACACCTTC. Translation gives CASSLVRGKMGGYTF. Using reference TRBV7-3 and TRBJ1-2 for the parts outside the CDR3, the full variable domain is GAGVSQTPSNKVTEKGKYVELRCDPISGHTALYWYRQSLGQGPEFLIYFQGTGAADDSGLPNDRFFAVRPEGSVSTLKIQRTERGDSAVYLCASSLVRGKMGGYTFGSGTRLTVV.

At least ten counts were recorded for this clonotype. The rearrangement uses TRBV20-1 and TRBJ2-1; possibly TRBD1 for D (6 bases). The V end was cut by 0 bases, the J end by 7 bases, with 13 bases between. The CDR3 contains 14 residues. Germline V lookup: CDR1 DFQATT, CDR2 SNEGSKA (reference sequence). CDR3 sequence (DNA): TGCAGTGCTAGAGAAACAGGGTTGATGAATGAGCAGTTCTTC. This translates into CSARETGLMNEQFF.

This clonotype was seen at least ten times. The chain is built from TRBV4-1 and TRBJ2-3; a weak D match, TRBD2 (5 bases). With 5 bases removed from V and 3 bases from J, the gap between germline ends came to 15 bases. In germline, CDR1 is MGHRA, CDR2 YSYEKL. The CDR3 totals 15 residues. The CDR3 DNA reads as TGCGCCAGCAGCGGACTCGATGGTTGGACAGATACGCAGTATTTT. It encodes CASSGLDGWTDTQYF.

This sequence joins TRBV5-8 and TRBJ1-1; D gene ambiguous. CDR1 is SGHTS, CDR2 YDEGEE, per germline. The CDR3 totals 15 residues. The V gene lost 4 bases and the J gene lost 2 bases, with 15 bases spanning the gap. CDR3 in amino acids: CASSLMGLGNTEAFF. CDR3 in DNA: TGTGCCAGCAGCCTTATGGGGTTGGGAAACACTGAAGCTTTCTTT.

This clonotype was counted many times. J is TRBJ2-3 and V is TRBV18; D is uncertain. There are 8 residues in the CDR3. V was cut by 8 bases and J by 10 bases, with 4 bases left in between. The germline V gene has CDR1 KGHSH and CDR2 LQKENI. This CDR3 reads CASPAQYF. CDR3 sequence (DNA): TGTGCCAGCCCAGCGCAGTATTTT. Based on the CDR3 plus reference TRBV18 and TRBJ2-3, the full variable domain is NAGVMQNPRHLVRRRGQEARLRCSPMKGHSHVYWYRQLPEEGLKFMVYLQKENIIDESGMPKERFSAEFPKEGPSILRIQQVVRGDSAAYFCASPAQYFGPGTRLTVL.

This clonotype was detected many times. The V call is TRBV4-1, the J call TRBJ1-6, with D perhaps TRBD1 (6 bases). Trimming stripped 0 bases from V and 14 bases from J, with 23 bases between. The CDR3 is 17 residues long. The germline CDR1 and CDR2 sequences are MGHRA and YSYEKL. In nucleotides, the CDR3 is TGCGCCAGCAGCCAAGATGGGGCAGGGGTAGGGAAGTTGGCCCTCCACTTT. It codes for CASSQDGAGVGKLALHF.

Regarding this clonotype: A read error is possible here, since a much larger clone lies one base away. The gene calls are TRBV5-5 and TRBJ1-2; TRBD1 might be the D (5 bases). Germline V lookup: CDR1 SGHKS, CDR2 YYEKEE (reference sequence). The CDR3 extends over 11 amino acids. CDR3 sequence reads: CACSLGDGYTF. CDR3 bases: TGTGCCTGCAGCTTGGGGGATGGCTACACCTTC. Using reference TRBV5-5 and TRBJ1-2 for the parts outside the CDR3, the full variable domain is DAGVTQSPTHLIKTRGQQVTLRCSPISGHKSVSWYQQVLGQGPQFIFQYYEKEERGRGNFPDRFSARQFPNYSSELNVNALLLGDSALYLCACSLGDGYTFGSGTRLTVV.

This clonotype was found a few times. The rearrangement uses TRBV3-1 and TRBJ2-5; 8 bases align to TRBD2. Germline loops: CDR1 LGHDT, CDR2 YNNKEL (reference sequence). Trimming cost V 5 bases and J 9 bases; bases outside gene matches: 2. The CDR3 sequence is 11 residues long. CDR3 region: CASSYGGAQYF. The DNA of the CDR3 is TGTGCCAGCAGCTACGGGGGGGCCCAGTACTTC.

CDR3 loop: CASSPSGPVNQPQHF. The CDR3 coding sequence is TGTGCCAGCAGCCCGTCGGGCCCGGTGAATCAGCCCCAGCATTTT. The V gene is TRBV7-9, the J gene TRBJ1-5; D is uncertain. The CDR3 consists of 15 residues. CDR1 is SEHNR, CDR2 FQNEAQ, per germline (reference sequence). The germline V and J ends were trimmed by 5 bases and 4 bases, with 15 bases remaining between them.

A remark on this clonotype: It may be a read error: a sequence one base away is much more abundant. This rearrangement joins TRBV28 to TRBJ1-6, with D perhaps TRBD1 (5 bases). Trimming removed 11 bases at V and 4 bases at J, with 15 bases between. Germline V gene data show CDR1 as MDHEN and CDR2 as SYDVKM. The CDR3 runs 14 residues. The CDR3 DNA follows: TGTGCCGGCCGATCGCCAGGGTATAATTCACCCCTCCACTTT. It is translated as CAGRSPGYNSPLHF.

The CDR3 DNA follows: TGTGCCAGCAGCCAACAACCAACTAGCGGGAGCCCAGATACGCAGTATTTT. Protein sequence: CASSQQPTSGSPDTQYF. This chain joins TRBV4-2 and TRBJ2-3; 11 bases are shared with TRBD2. Per germline, CDR1 LGHNA and CDR2 YNFKEQ. V lost 2 bases and J lost 4; bases outside the gene matches: 8. The CDR3 has 17 amino acids.

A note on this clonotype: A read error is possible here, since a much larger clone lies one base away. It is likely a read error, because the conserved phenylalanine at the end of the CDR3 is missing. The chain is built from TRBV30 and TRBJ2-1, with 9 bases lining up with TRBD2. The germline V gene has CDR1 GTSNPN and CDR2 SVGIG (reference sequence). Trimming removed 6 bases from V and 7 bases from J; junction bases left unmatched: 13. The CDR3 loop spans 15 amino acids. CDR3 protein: CACSIPAGGKNEQFL. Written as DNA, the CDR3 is TGTGCCTGTTCAATCCCTGCGGGAGGGAAGAATGAGCAGTTCCTC.

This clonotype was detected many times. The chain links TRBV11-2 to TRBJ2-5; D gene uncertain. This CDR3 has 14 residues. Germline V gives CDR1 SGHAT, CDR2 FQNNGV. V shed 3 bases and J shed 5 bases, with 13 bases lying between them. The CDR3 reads CASSFARNSETQYF. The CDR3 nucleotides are TGTGCCAGCAGCTTCGCTAGGAATTCGGAGACCCAGTACTTC.

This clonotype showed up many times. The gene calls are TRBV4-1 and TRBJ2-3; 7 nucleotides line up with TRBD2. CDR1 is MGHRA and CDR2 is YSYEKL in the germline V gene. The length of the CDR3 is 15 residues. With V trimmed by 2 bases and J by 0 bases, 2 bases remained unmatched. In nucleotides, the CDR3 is TGCGCCAGCAGCCAAACTAGCGCGAGCACAGATACGCAGTATTTT. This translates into CASSQTSASTDTQYF.

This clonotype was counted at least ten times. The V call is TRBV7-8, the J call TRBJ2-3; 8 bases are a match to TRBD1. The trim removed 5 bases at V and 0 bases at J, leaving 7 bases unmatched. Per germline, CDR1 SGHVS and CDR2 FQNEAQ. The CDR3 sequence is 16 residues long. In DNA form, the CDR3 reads TGTGCCAGCAGCCCCAGGGGGCAGAAGAGCACAGATACGCAGTATTTT. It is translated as CASSPRGQKSTDTQYF.

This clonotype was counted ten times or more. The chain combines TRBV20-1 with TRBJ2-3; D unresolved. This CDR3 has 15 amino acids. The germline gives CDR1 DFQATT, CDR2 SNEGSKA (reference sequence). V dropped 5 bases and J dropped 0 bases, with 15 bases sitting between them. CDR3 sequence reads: CSAPPRSPSTDTQYF. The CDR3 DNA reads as TGCAGTGCTCCCCCGCGGTCCCCTAGCACAGATACGCAGTATTTT.

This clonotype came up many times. The DNA for the CDR3 is TGCAGTGCTATCAGAGGGGGGACCCTCAATTACGAGCAGTACTTC. It codes for CSAIRGGTLNYEQYF. The genes are TRBV20-1 and TRBJ2-7; tentatively, D is TRBD1 or TRBD2 (6 bases each). CDR3 length equals 15 residues. With 4 bases removed from V and 4 bases from J, the gap between germline ends came to 20 bases. Germline V CDR1 and CDR2: DFQATT, SNEGSKA (reference sequence).

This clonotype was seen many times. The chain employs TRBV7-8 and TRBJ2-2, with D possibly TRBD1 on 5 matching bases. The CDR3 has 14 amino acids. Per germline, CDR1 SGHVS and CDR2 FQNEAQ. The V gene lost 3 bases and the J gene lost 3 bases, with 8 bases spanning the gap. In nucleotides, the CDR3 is TGTGCCAGCAGCTTCAGGGTCGACACCGGGGAGCTGTTTTTT. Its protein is CASSFRVDTGELFF.

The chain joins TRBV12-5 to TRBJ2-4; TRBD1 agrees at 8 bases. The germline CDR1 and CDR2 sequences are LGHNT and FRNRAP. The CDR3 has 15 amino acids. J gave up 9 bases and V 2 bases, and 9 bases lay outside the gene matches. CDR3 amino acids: CASGLQGAGNTIQYF. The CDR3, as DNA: TGTGCTAGTGGTTTGCAGGGGGCGGGTAACACCATTCAGTACTTC. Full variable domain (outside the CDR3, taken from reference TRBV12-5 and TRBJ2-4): DARVTQTPRHKVTEMGQEVTMRCQPILGHNTVFWYRQTMMQGLELLAYFRNRAPLDDSGMPKDRFSAEMPDATLATLKIQPSEPRDSAVYFCASGLQGAGNTIQYFGAGTRLSVL.